One and the same sample provided the 30 T cell receptor beta chains below, sequenced in a study of cytomegalovirus exposure and HLA in healthy donors. The PCR made use of 60 Vbeta and 13 Jbeta primers. Measured with immunoSEQ multiplex PCR; TCRdb has only the in-frame clones, and not every one. The sample lists roughly 140,000 clones; roughly 62% were seen once. The sequenced material came from PBMCs. Every receptor here comes from a man between 60 and 70 years old in good health and CMV-seronegative.

This rearrangement joins TRBV18 to TRBJ2-6; possible D gene TRBD1, 6 bases. CDR1 is KGHSH, CDR2 LQKENI, per germline. CDR3 length: 18 residues. Trimming took off 1 base at V and 3 bases at J, with 16 bases between the two ends. DNA for the CDR3: TGTGCCAGCTCACCACTACAGGGATACGAGAGTGGGGCCAACGTCCTGACTTTC. It codes for CASSPLQGYESGANVLTF. Supplemented by reference TRBV18 and TRBJ2-6, the full variable domain reads NAGVMQNPRHLVRRRGQEARLRCSPMKGHSHVYWYRQLPEEGLKFMVYLQKENIIDESGMPKERFSAEFPKEGPSILRIQQVVRGDSAAYFCASSPLQGYESGANVLTFGAGSRLTVL.

This chain connects TRBV19 to TRBJ2-5, with 11 bases that match TRBD2. Germline V gene lookup returns CDR1 LNHDA and CDR2 SQIVND (reference sequence). There are 15 residues in the CDR3. V was pared by 5 bases and J by 5 bases, with 7 bases of the junction left unmatched. The CDR3: CASSGLAGGEETQYF. The CDR3 DNA reads TGTGCCAGTAGTGGGCTAGCGGGAGGAGAGGAGACCCAGTACTTC.

The chain is built from TRBV5-1 and TRBJ2-7; TRBD2 matches at 12 bases. V lost 0 bases and J lost 1; bases outside the gene matches: 8. Germline V gene sequence: CDR1 SGHRS, CDR2 YFSETQ. The CDR3 has 18 amino acids. In nucleotides, the CDR3 is TGCGCCAGCAGCTTGGTGGTGACTAGCGGGAGCAAGTCCTACGAGCAGTACTTC. It encodes CASSLVVTSGSKSYEQYF.

This rearrangement joins TRBV28 to TRBJ1-6, with D unresolved. The CDR3 has 14 residues. Germline V gene sequence: CDR1 MDHEN, CDR2 SYDVKM. The V gene lost 5 bases and the J gene lost 9 bases, with 14 bases spanning the gap. CDR3 protein: CASSPRVWGSPLHF. In DNA form, the CDR3 reads TGTGCCAGCAGTCCGAGGGTTTGGGGTTCACCCCTCCACTTT.

This clone has more than one count but fewer than ten. This rearrangement joins TRBV19 to TRBJ1-3; D may be TRBD1 (5 bases). Trimming removed 3 bases from V and 1 base from J, with 19 bases in between. The CDR3 loop spans 18 amino acids. Per germline, CDR1 LNHDA and CDR2 SQIVND (reference sequence). CDR3 region: CASSMNGVGGVSGNTIYF. The CDR3 nucleotides read TGTGCCAGTAGTATGAACGGTGTCGGGGGAGTTTCTGGAAACACCATATATTTT.

The J gene is TRBJ1-3, the V gene TRBV6-5; TRBD1 matches 8 bases. Trimming at V came to 6 bases and at J to 0 bases, leaving 4 bases not matched to a gene. The CDR3 extends over 15 amino acids. Germline V lookup: CDR1 MNHEY, CDR2 SVGAGI. The chain's CDR3 is CASRSTGGSGNTIYF. CDR3 nucleotides: TGTGCCAGCAGGTCCACAGGGGGCTCTGGAAACACCATATATTTT.

The chain combines TRBV27 with TRBJ2-7; 9 bases map to TRBD1. Germline V lookup: CDR1 MNHEY, CDR2 SMNVEV (reference sequence). The J segment lost 2 bases and the V segment lost 4 bases, leaving 9 bases of the junction unmatched. This CDR3 contains 16 residues. In DNA, the CDR3 is TGTGCCAGCAGTTCCGGGGGGACAGGGCACACCTACGAGCAGTACTTC. Its protein product is CASSSGGTGHTYEQYF.

V usage is TRBV18 and J usage is TRBJ1-3, with 11 bases matching TRBD1. The V segment lost 2 bases and the J segment 2 bases; nucleotides outside the gene matches: 2. The V gene's germline CDR1 is KGHSH and CDR2 LQKENI. The CDR3 spans 16 residues. CDR3 sequence reads: CASSPSGQGAGNTIYF. The CDR3 coding sequence is TGTGCCAGCTCACCATCGGGACAGGGGGCTGGAAACACCATATATTTT.

The chain recombines TRBV5-4 with TRBJ2-1; 8 nucleotides align to TRBD2. CDR1 SGHNT and CDR2 YYREEE come from the germline V gene (reference sequence). This CDR3 is 15 amino acids long. V gave up 3 bases and J gave up 6 bases; unmatched junction bases: 8. CDR3: CASSSRNGRGNEQFF. The DNA for the CDR3 is TGTGCCAGCAGCTCCCGTAACGGGAGGGGCAATGAGCAGTTCTTC.

The rearrangement joins TRBV7-9 to TRBJ2-7; D is unresolved. The CDR3 extends over 13 amino acids. V gave up 6 bases and J gave up 2 bases, with 11 bases separating them. CDR1 is SEHNR and CDR2 is FQNEAQ in the germline V gene (reference sequence). For the CDR3, the DNA is TGTGCCAGCAGAACGGTATCGCCCTACGAGCAGTACTTC. This gives the protein CASRTVSPYEQYF.

The V gene is TRBV5-4, the J gene TRBJ2-7; D is undetermined. This CDR3 comprises 15 residues. Germline values: CDR1 SGHNT, CDR2 YYREEE (reference sequence). V lost 0 bases, J lost 0 bases, and 10 bases lay in between. In DNA, the CDR3 is TGTGCCAGCAGCTTGGAGGCGGATACCTCCTACGAGCAGTACTTC. This codes for CASSLEADTSYEQYF. Full variable domain (outside the CDR3, taken from reference TRBV5-4 and TRBJ2-7): ETGVTQSPTHLIKTRGQQVTLRCSSQSGHNTVSWYQQALGQGPQFIFQYYREEENGRGNFPPRFSGLQFPNYSSELNVNALELDDSALYLCASSLEADTSYEQYFGPGTRLTVT.

The chain joins TRBV11-3 to TRBJ1-1; D is possibly TRBD1 (5 bases). Trimming took off 5 bases at V and 4 bases at J, with 11 bases between the two ends. The CDR3 runs to 13 residues. Looked up from germline, CDR1 is SGHNT and CDR2 is YENEEA. CDR3 DNA sequence: TGTGCCAGCAGCCTCAACAGGCTCACTGAAGCTTTCTTT. Translating gives CASSLNRLTEAFF.

The chain links TRBV7-9 to TRBJ2-7, with TRBD1 matching 7 bases. The CDR3 is 14 amino acids. Germline CDR1 and CDR2: SEHNR and FQNEAQ (reference sequence). V lost 7 bases and J lost 1; bases outside the gene matches: 7. DNA of the CDR3: TGTGCCAGCAATTCGGCAGGGGGTTCCTACGAGCAGTACTTC. It specifies CASNSAGGSYEQYF.

The CDR3 reads CAASNRGYNEQFF. CDR3 bases: TGTGCCGCCTCGAACAGGGGCTACAATGAGCAGTTCTTC. The V gene is TRBV30, the J gene TRBJ2-1, with 7 bases matching TRBD1. The CDR3 spans 13 residues. The germline V gene has CDR1 GTSNPN and CDR2 SVGIG (reference sequence). Trimming cost V 8 bases and J 3 bases; bases outside gene matches: 7.

This clone was counted only a few times. The chain couples TRBV5-4 to TRBJ2-2, with 7 bases identical to TRBD2. The CDR3 runs to 16 residues. The V gene end was trimmed by 0 bases and the J gene end by 0 bases; junction bases not matched to a gene: 2. Germline V gene lookup returns CDR1 SGHNT and CDR2 YYREEE (reference sequence). CDR3 protein: CASSLARGANTGELFF. The CDR3 DNA reads TGTGCCAGCAGCTTGGCCCGGGGGGCGAACACCGGGGAGCTGTTTTTT.

The chain recombines TRBV2 with TRBJ1-3; D is perhaps TRBD1 (5 bases). Germline V gives CDR1 SNHLY, CDR2 FYNNEI. The V end was cut by 9 bases, the J end by 0 bases, with 15 bases between. The CDR3 is 15 residues long. The CDR3 DNA reads TGTGCCAGTAAACCTGGGGCGAGCTCTGGAAACACCATATATTTT. Encoded protein: CASKPGASSGNTIYF.

Remarks on this clone: Other nucleotide sequences from this sample produce the same CDR3. This chain uses TRBV30 with TRBJ2-7, with D uncertain. Germline CDR1 is GTSNPN and CDR2 is SVGIG (reference sequence). V was cut by 0 bases and J by 7 bases, with 13 bases left in between. This CDR3 has 13 residues. The CDR3 region has the DNA TGTGCCTGGAGTGTACGGGTCGGCTATGAGCAGTACTTC. Translated: CAWSVRVGYEQYF.

The gene calls are TRBV6-5 and TRBJ1-1, with D possibly being TRBD1 (5 bases). Germline-derived CDR1 and CDR2 are MNHEY and SVGAGI. The CDR3 is made up of 15 amino acids. V was trimmed by 4 bases and J by 6 bases, leaving 18 bases between them. This CDR3 reads CASSSTPTVLSEAFF. In DNA, the CDR3 is TGTGCCAGCAGTTCGACCCCGACAGTACTCTCTGAAGCTTTCTTT.

The CDR3 nucleotides read TGTGCCAGCAGCGTACGAAGGGGAAGCGACACCGGGGAGCTGTTTTTT. This translates into CASSVRRGSDTGELFF. The V gene is TRBV9, the J gene TRBJ2-2, with D perhaps TRBD1 (5 bases). V lost 1 base and J lost 3, with 13 bases in between. The CDR3 is 16 amino acids. CDR1 is SGDLS and CDR2 is YYNGEE in the germline V gene.

V gene TRBV7-3 combines with J gene TRBJ2-5, with 8 bases matching TRBD2. The length of the CDR3 is 15 residues. The germline CDR1 and CDR2 sequences are SGHTA and FQGTGA. V trimming: 5 bases; J trimming: 2 bases; junction bases outside the gene matches: 7. The CDR3 bases are TGTGCCAGCAGCACGGGGGGGCGGGTACAAGAGACCCAGTACTTC. It translates to CASSTGGRVQETQYF. Variable domain in full (rest from reference TRBV7-3 and TRBJ2-5): GAGVSQTPSNKVTEKGKYVELRCDPISGHTALYWYRQSLGQGPEFLIYFQGTGAADDSGLPNDRFFAVRPEGSVSTLKIQRTERGDSAVYLCASSTGGRVQETQYFGPGTRLLVL.

The chain combines TRBV30 with TRBJ1-2; D is undetermined. Trimming took off 5 bases at V and 4 bases at J, with 17 bases between the two ends. Germline V gene lookup returns CDR1 GTSNPN and CDR2 SVGIG (reference sequence). The CDR3 runs to 14 residues. CDR3 sequence (DNA): TGTGCCTGGGATCCTGATGCGAGTCCCTATGGCTACACCTTC. Its translation: CAWDPDASPYGYTF.

V usage is TRBV28 and J usage is TRBJ1-1, with 7 bases aligning to TRBD1. The germline V gene encodes CDR1 MDHEN and CDR2 SYDVKM. The CDR3 extends over 11 amino acids. The V and J ends lost 5 bases and 11 bases, in that order; junction bases with no gene match: 5. This CDR3 reads CASSDDRAAFF. The CDR3 DNA reads TGTGCCAGCAGTGACGACAGGGCTGCTTTCTTT. The whole variable domain, remainder taken from reference TRBV28 and TRBJ1-1, is DVKVTQSSRYLVKRTGEKVFLECVQDMDHENMFWYRQDPGLGLRLIYFSYDVKMKEKGDIPEGYSVSREKKERFSLILESASTNQTSMYLCASSDDRAAFFGQGTRLTVV.

This clone came up a few times. CDR3 protein: CASSLILAPADEQFF. CDR3 sequence (DNA): TGTGCCAGCAGCTTAATACTAGCGCCAGCGGATGAGCAGTTCTTC. V gene TRBV5-4 combines with J gene TRBJ2-1; TRBD2 agrees at 7 bases. CDR1 SGHNT and CDR2 YYREEE come from the germline V gene (reference sequence). Germline trimming cut 2 bases from V and 8 bases from J; bases unmatched to any gene: 10. The CDR3 runs 15 residues.

V is TRBV30 and J is TRBJ2-1; TRBD2 is a possible D gene (6 bases). The CDR3 loop spans 15 amino acids. Germline V gene lookup returns CDR1 GTSNPN and CDR2 SVGIG (reference sequence). V was cut by 5 bases and J by 1 base, with 15 bases left in between. This chain's CDR3 is CAWGSGVPSYNEQFF. The CDR3 DNA is TGTGCCTGGGGGTCGGGGGTCCCGTCCTACAATGAGCAGTTCTTC.

The chain couples TRBV27 to TRBJ2-2; tentative D call: TRBD1 (6 bases). The CDR3 spans 16 residues. With 4 bases removed from V and 0 bases from J, the gap between germline ends came to 12 bases. Germline V gene lookup returns CDR1 MNHEY and CDR2 SMNVEV (reference sequence). The CDR3 reads CASSSLGGANTGELFF. The CDR3, as DNA: TGTGCCAGCAGTTCCCTTGGGGGCGCGAACACCGGGGAGCTGTTTTTT.

The V gene is TRBV7-3, the J gene TRBJ2-1; 10 positions match TRBD2. V dropped 3 bases and J dropped 6; count of bases not matched to a gene: 5. Germline V gene sequence: CDR1 SGHTA, CDR2 FQGTGA. The CDR3 covers 15 residues. The CDR3 bases are TGTGCCAGCAGCTTGTCAAGCGGGAGGGCCAATGAGCAGTTCTTC. It is translated as CASSLSSGRANEQFF.

The chain has TRBV7-8 and TRBJ1-5, with D possibly being TRBD1 (6 bases). Trimming took off 2 bases at V and 3 bases at J, with 20 bases between the two ends. Germline CDR1 SGHVS, CDR2 FQNEAQ. The CDR3 runs 18 residues. The DNA of the CDR3 is TGTGCCAGCAGCTTAAGAGTGGATATGTCAGGGGCCAATCAGCCCCAGCATTTT. Protein sequence: CASSLRVDMSGANQPQHF.

The chain couples TRBV15 to TRBJ1-1; the D gene is possibly TRBD1 (5 bases). The CDR3 totals 17 residues. Germline V gives CDR1 LNHNV, CDR2 YYDKDF (reference sequence). Deletions cut 0 bases from V and 1 base from J, with 15 bases between. The CDR3 bases are TGTGCCACCAGCAGAGATCCGTGGCAGGGCGAGAACACTGAAGCTTTCTTT. This encodes CATSRDPWQGENTEAFF.

This chain uses TRBV6-5 with TRBJ1-3; 8 bases agree with TRBD1. The J segment lost 4 bases and the V segment lost 4 bases, leaving 9 bases of the junction unmatched. This CDR3 comprises 16 residues. From germline, CDR1 is MNHEY and CDR2 SVGAGI. In DNA, the CDR3 is TGTGCCAGCAGTTTCGGACAGGGAGTCGTCGGAAACACCATATATTTT. Protein sequence: CASSFGQGVVGNTIYF.

V usage is TRBV14 and J usage is TRBJ2-5; 10 positions match TRBD2. Losses at the gene ends were 5 bases for V and 3 bases for J; bases not matched to a gene: 6. CDR3 length: 15 residues. Per the germline V gene, CDR1 is SGHDN and CDR2 is FVKESK. The CDR3: CASSTLAGSKETQYF. CDR3 DNA sequence: TGTGCCAGCAGCACACTAGCGGGGTCAAAAGAGACCCAGTACTTC.